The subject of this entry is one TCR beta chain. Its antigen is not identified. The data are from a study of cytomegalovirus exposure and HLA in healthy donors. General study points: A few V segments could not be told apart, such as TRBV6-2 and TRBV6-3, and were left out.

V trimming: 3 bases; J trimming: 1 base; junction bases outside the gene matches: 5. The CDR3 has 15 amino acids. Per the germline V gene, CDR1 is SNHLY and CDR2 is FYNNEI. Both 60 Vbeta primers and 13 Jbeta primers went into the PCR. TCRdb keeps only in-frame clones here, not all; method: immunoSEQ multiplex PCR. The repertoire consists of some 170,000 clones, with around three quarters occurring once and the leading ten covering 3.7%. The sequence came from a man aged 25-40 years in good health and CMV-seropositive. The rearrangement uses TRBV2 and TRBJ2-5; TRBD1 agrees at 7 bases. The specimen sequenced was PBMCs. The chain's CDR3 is CASSDQQGIQETQYF. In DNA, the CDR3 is TGTGCCAGCAGTGACCAACAGGGGATCCAAGAGACCCAGTACTTC. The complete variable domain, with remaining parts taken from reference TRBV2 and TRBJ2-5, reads EPEVTQTPSHQVTQMGQEVILRCVPISNHLYFYWYRQILGQKVEFLVSFYNNEISEKSEIFDDQFSVERPDGSNFTLKIRSTKLEDSAMYFCASSDQQGIQETQYFGPGTRLLVL.